This T cell receptor beta chain was observed in a study of T cell responses to AZD1222 COVID-19 vaccine. This CDR3 has 15 amino acids. V lost 6 bases and J lost 6; bases outside the gene matches: 8. CDR1 and CDR2 from the germline V gene are MNHEY and SMNVEV (reference sequence). The method was immunoSEQ multiplex PCR; TCRdb's version includes in-frame clones alone and lacks a portion of them. The profile shows approximately 150,000 clones, 90% to 95% of them singletons. The rearrangement uses TRBV27 and TRBJ1-6; TRBD1 aligns across 7 bases. The receptor was isolated from an adult in good health. Sequenced here: peripheral blood, sampled on day 0 of AZD1222 vaccination. The CDR3 sequence is CASSRGQTLNSPLHF. For the CDR3, the DNA is TGTGCCAGCAGCCGGGGACAGACCCTTAATTCACCCCTCCACTTT.